This entry is about one TCR beta chain. A few counts support this clone. Its target antigen remains unknown. No much larger clone exists at a distance of one base, and base qualities are not known. Each donor gave one peripheral blood draw, about 110 mL on average, collected into heparinised tubes. A BD FACSAria II and a panel including CD45RO, CCR7, CD25, CD127, CD95 and CD27 were used to sort naive, central memory, regulatory and stem cell-like memory CD4+ T cells. Purity was above 95% for every sorted population. PBMCs were separated immediately by Lymphoprep density gradient centrifugation and were stained directly, without being cultured. Samples were stained and sorted in pairs, with one healthy donor and one patient per experiment, so that batch effects were minimized. The data derive from a study of beta chain features in type 1 diabetes (dated by TCRdb to 2017 to 2018). With regard to the full study: Patients and healthy donors did not differ in mean age, gender distribution, total cell number or subset yield. Regulatory and stem cell-like memory subsets were isolated from only 8 patients and roughly 8 healthy donors, whereas naive and central memory subsets came from all 30 or so donors. A total of about 100,000,000 sorted cells were examined across all samples, and RNA yield correlated strongly with the number of cells per subset. The study compared the TCRB repertoires of sorted circulating CD4+ T cell subsets in recently diagnosed type 1 diabetes patients with those in matched healthy donors.

Here is what the overall study found, with its caveats: Shorter templates might be favored by PCR, yet because patient and control samples were amplified and corrected together, any such skew would affect both groups equally. Because small numbers of individuals were included in the HLA sub-analyses, any influence of HLA type on TCRB rearrangement was left unresolved. Because cDNA was sequenced instead of genomic DNA, highly expressing activated cells could be over-represented, though the groups showed no difference in activation or CD3 levels. Naive, central memory and regulatory TCRB repertoires appeared to be more alike among patients than among healthy donors. Type 1 diabetes patients showed a moderate but significant shortening of TCRB CDR3 length in all four CD4+ subsets. Patients with type 1 diabetes made fewer insertions and deleted more nucleotides at VDJ recombination sites, implying thymic rearrangement abnormalities.

The High Capacity cDNA Reverse Transcription Kit was used to reverse transcribe all of the isolated RNA, meaning that expressed TCRB transcripts were what got sequenced. Naive, central memory and regulatory T cell samples underwent deep immunoSEQ sequencing, averaging approximately 3.5 million total reads per sample. Sorted cells were lysed in RLT buffer, and RNA was extracted using DNase-treated RNeasy Micro or Mini kits according to cell number. To prevent cross-contamination, every cell subset was processed on its own, while patient and healthy donor samples were processed together. The immunoSEQ multiplex PCR was used to amplify TCRB sequences from cDNA, yielding 87-bp fragments that span the CDR3 region. The amplicons were sequenced using the Illumina HiSeq platform. The authors' pipeline ran thus. PCR bias was corrected computationally using synthetic template baselines, and reads within Hamming distance 2 were collapsed, with unmergeable singletons discarded. By aligning reads against IMGT, V, D and J genes, CDR3 length, and insertions or deletions at six rearrangement sites were assigned. Within each subset, clonotype counts were normalized to the number of sorted cells before true diversity and Gini coefficients were calculated with the tcR R package. The overlap coefficient, calculated on TCRB nucleotide sequences, was used to quantify repertoire sharing. Out-of-frame TCRB sequences from naive cells were analyzed to stand in for the pre-selection repertoire. The immuneACCESS repertoire file appears here via TCRdb, limited to in-frame rearrangements. These files lack a portion of the clones; in checked studies, under half of the deficit traces to unresolved V genes, and the cause of the others is not known. The V and J calls and clone size are taken from that table; D and trimming were inferred from the DNA. In all, the sample holds about 650,000 clones, and 9.5% to 15% of those were seen once. The leading ten clones occupy about 0.11% of the sample.

CDR1 and CDR2 (SGHTA, FQGNSA) derive from the germline V gene. The CDR3 holds 15 amino acids from the cysteine to the phenylalanine. Only the CDR3 region is kept as DNA, spanning 45 bases read in frame from base 1. Trimmed from V: 4 bases; trimmed from J: 4 bases; junction bases lacking a gene match: 7. The source material was naive CD4+ T cells from blood. Reading the label with the study, this specimen's cell subset or site is: true naive CD4+ T cells. This clonotype was sampled from a man aged 30 to 45 with type 1 diabetes. The V and J segments used are TRBV7-2 and TRBJ2-3; 8 middle bases align to TRBD1. The nucleotides are TGTGCCAGCAGCTCAACAGGGGGAAGTGCAGATACGCAGTATTTT. This sequence encodes CASSSTGGSADTQYF.